The rows below give T cell receptor beta chains drawn from one sample of a study of blood T cell repertoires in COVID-19. The repertoire was sequenced with immunoSEQ multiplex PCR; TCRdb's copy has only in-frame clones and lacks some. The profile shows some 120,000 clones, roughly 90% of them singletons. Sequencing was carried out using peripheral blood. The receptors originated from a man in his fifties or sixties with acute or convalescent COVID-19. CDR3s include the opening cysteine and the closing phenylalanine or tryptophan. A D gene is named only where the DNA matches it firmly. Expanded clones get a size class; other rows say once, few or many, or leave the size out.

>TRBD1|few|TRBJ1-3|TRBV27
CASSPGTGKGNTIYF
TGTGCCAGCAGTCCAGGGACAGGGAAAGGAAACACCATATATTTT
>NA|NA|TRBJ2-1|TRBV14
CASSPYREPGQPFF
TGTGCCAGCAGCCCCTACCGCGAGCCGGGACAACCGTTCTTC
>NA|NA|TRBJ2-1|TRBV5-4
CASSGTGFSYNEQFF
TGTGCCAGCAGCGGCACAGGGTTTTCCTACAATGAGCAGTTCTTC
>TRBD2|NA|TRBJ2-7|TRBV3-1/TRBV3-2
CASSQSLAGYEQYF
TGTGCCAGCAGCCAAAGCCTAGCGGGATACGAGCAGTACTTC
>NA|NA|TRBJ1-1|TRBV24-1
CATSDGRARTTEAFF
TGTGCCACCAGTGATGGGAGGGCCAGAACCACTGAAGCTTTCTTT
>NA|NA|TRBJ1-3|TRBV28
CASSVNNPSGNTIYF
TGTGCCAGCAGTGTCAACAATCCCTCTGGAAACACCATATATTTT
>NA|few|TRBJ2-3|TRBV6-6
CASSQLPRGFPLDTQYF
TGTGCCAGCAGTCAACTTCCGAGGGGGTTCCCTCTAGATACGCAGTATTTT
>TRBD2|NA|TRBJ2-2|TRBV29-1
CSVQGGRVAGELFF
TGCAGCGTTCAGGGAGGGAGAGTGGCCGGGGAGCTGTTTTTT
>TRBD1|NA|TRBJ2-6|TRBV7-9
CASSSAFRDRGPGANVLTF
TGTGCCAGCAGCTCCGCCTTCCGGGACAGGGGGCCTGGGGCCAACGTCCTGACTTTC
>NA|NA|TRBJ2-3|TRBV5-1
CASSLEGGSTDTQYF
TGCGCCAGCAGCTTGGAAGGGGGTAGCACAGATACGCAGTATTTT
>TRBD1|NA|TRBJ1-1|TRBV5-1
CASSHGQGDEAFF
TGCGCCAGCAGCCATGGACAGGGGGATGAAGCTTTCTTT
>TRBD2|few|TRBJ2-1|TRBV19
CASSTSGLAGALNEQFF
TGTGCCAGTAGTACCTCGGGACTAGCGGGAGCCCTGAATGAGCAGTTCTTC
>NA|NA|TRBJ1-6|TRBV10-2
CASSDGRGYSPLHF
TGCGCCAGCAGTGACGGTCGGGGATATTCACCCCTCCACTTT